Presented here are 19 T cell receptor beta chains from one specimen sequenced in a study of control samples from healthy donors and cancer patients. Data came from immunoSEQ multiplex PCR; TCRdb stores just in-frame clones and leaves some out. Here the sample spans some 120,000 clones, roughly nine tenths being singletons. The sample consisted of blood. The receptors derive from a woman between 18 and 30 years old in good health.

Note on this clone: In the same sample, other DNA sequences code for this CDR3. J is TRBJ2-7 and V is TRBV25-1; 8 nucleotides align to TRBD2. J lost 2 bases, V lost 2 bases, and 2 bases had no gene match. The CDR3 extends over 14 amino acids. The germline V gene encodes CDR1 MGHDK and CDR2 SYGVNS. CDR3 sequence: CASSESGSTYEQYF. CDR3 DNA: TGTGCCAGCAGTGAAAGCGGGAGCACCTACGAGCAGTACTTC.

This chain connects TRBV6-4 to TRBJ1-1; D is undetermined. The germline CDR1 and CDR2 sequences are MRHNA and SNTAGT. Trimming cost V 5 bases and J 11 bases, with 15 bases left between them. The CDR3 spans 12 residues. CDR3 sequence reads: CASSHDESRAFF. DNA for the CDR3: TGTGCCAGCAGTCACGATGAGTCACGGGCTTTCTTT.

The chain employs TRBV7-2 and TRBJ2-5; TRBD1 aligns across 10 bases. There are 16 residues in the CDR3. Trimming at V came to 5 bases and at J to 2 bases, leaving 8 bases not matched to a gene. Per the germline V gene, CDR1 is SGHTA and CDR2 is FQGNSA. CDR3 residues: CASSRATGGRQETQYF. DNA of the CDR3: TGTGCCAGCAGCCGGGCGACAGGGGGCAGGCAAGAGACCCAGTACTTC.

The chain has TRBV5-6 and TRBJ2-1; 12 bases are a match to TRBD2. Germline CDR1 SGHDT, CDR2 YYEEEE. The CDR3 is 18 residues long. V shed 3 bases, J shed 4 bases, and the junction held 11 bases outside the gene matches. The CDR3 protein is CASSWGGLLAGGYNEQFF. CDR3 coding DNA: TGTGCCAGCAGCTGGGGGGGACTTCTAGCGGGAGGGTACAATGAGCAGTTCTTC.

The V and J genes are TRBV7-8 and TRBJ1-5; possible D gene TRBD1, 5 bases. This CDR3 contains 15 residues. V was trimmed by 3 bases and J by 4 bases, leaving 13 bases between them. In germline, CDR1 is SGHVS, CDR2 FQNEAQ. CDR3 residues: CASSFDRVANQPQHF. The DNA for the CDR3 is TGTGCCAGCAGCTTCGACAGAGTAGCAAATCAGCCCCAGCATTTT.

The chain links TRBV7-2 to TRBJ2-7; 7 nucleotides agree with TRBD1. The CDR3 extends over 16 amino acids. Germline CDR1 SGHTA, CDR2 FQGNSA. After removal of 4 bases from V and 9 bases from J, the junction contained 18 bases not matched to a gene. The CDR3 protein is CASSSSTGTQNLGQYF. The CDR3 DNA reads TGTGCCAGCAGCTCCTCGACAGGGACCCAGAATTTGGGGCAGTACTTC.

The chain is built from TRBV2 and TRBJ1-1, with TRBD1 as a possible D gene (5 bases). This CDR3 comprises 17 residues. CDR1 is SNHLY and CDR2 is FYNNEI in the germline V gene. V lost 7 bases and J 3 bases, leaving 24 bases between the germline ends. For the CDR3, the DNA is TGTGCCAGCACCTTAGGGATGGGAGCCGGGGGAGACACTGAAGCTTTCTTT. It yields the protein CASTLGMGAGGDTEAFF.

The chain has TRBV11-2 and TRBJ1-3; D unresolved. Germline CDR1 and CDR2: SGHAT and FQNNGV. There are 14 residues in the CDR3. The V end lost 11 bases, the J end lost 1 base, and 15 bases lay between the germline ends. The CDR3 reads CAVAGTGSGNTIYF. The CDR3 region has the DNA TGTGCCGTCGCCGGCACTGGTTCTGGAAACACCATATATTTT.

This clone was seen a single time. The rearrangement links TRBV7-3 to TRBJ2-5; 9 bases agree with TRBD2. The CDR3 covers 15 residues. CDR1 is SGHTA and CDR2 is FQGTGA in the germline V gene. Trimming at V came to 2 bases and at J to 0 bases, leaving 1 base not matched to a gene. The DNA for the CDR3 is TGTGCCAGCAGCTTAGCGGGGGGGTACCAAGAGACCCAGTACTTC. Its translation: CASSLAGGYQETQYF.

The chain joins TRBV5-4 to TRBJ2-7, with 9 nucleotides matching TRBD1. Germline V CDR1 and CDR2: SGHNT, YYREEE (reference sequence). The length of the CDR3 is 17 residues. V shed 0 bases and J 3 bases; nucleotides not matched to a gene: 10. CDR3 amino acids: CASSLAGQGHWSYEQYF. In DNA form, the CDR3 reads TGTGCCAGCAGCTTGGCGGGACAGGGCCACTGGAGCTACGAGCAGTACTTC.

CDR3 coding DNA: TGTGCCATCAGTCCTCGGAGAGGTCCGTCCACCGGGGAGCTGTTTTTT. This sequence encodes CAISPRRGPSTGELFF. The chain carries TRBV10-3 and TRBJ2-2; no reliable D call. There are 16 residues in the CDR3. The ends were cut back, 5 bases at V and 4 bases at J, with 17 bases in the middle. The germline gives CDR1 ENHRY, CDR2 SYGVKD.

The chain combines TRBV28 with TRBJ1-4; D remains ambiguous. The CDR3 contains 12 residues. Germline V CDR1 and CDR2: MDHEN, SYDVKM. The V gene lost 1 base and the J gene lost 7 bases, with 4 bases spanning the gap. As DNA, the CDR3 is TGTGCCAGCAGTTTATCGGGTGAAAAACTGTTTTTT. This gives the protein CASSLSGEKLFF.

The V gene is TRBV28, the J gene TRBJ2-3; D unresolved. Germline CDR1 reads MDHEN; CDR2 reads SYDVKM. Trimming removed 2 bases at V and 2 bases at J, with 11 bases between. The CDR3 loop spans 15 amino acids. CDR3 protein: CASSLAGVYTDTQYF. CDR3 in DNA: TGTGCCAGCAGTTTAGCAGGAGTCTACACAGATACGCAGTATTTT.

The chain is built from TRBV3-1 (or the pseudogene TRBV3-2) and TRBJ2-4; 13 bases agree with TRBD2. CDR3 length: 19 amino acids. With 4 bases clipped from V and 2 bases from J, the junction kept 11 bases outside the gene matches. Germline V gene data show CDR1 as LGHDT and CDR2 as YNNKEL (reference sequence). The CDR3 coding sequence is TGTGCCAGCAGCCCCGGGACTAGCGGGGTTAGCCCGACCAAAAACATTCAGTACTTC. It translates to CASSPGTSGVSPTKNIQYF.

This chain uses TRBV9 with TRBJ2-3; 9 bases agree with TRBD2. CDR1 is SGDLS, CDR2 YYNGEE, per germline. There are 16 residues in the CDR3. J was trimmed by 2 bases and V by 0 bases; bases with no gene match: 4. The CDR3 sequence: CASSVGQRGDTDTQYF. Here the CDR3 DNA reads TGTGCCAGCAGCGTAGGTCAGCGGGGGGACACAGATACGCAGTATTTT.

The chain joins TRBV28 to TRBJ1-2; D ambiguous. In germline, CDR1 is MDHEN, CDR2 SYDVKM. V lost 6 bases to trimming and J lost 0 bases, with 14 bases between them. The CDR3 has 15 amino acids. CDR3 residues: CASRPTSPTNYGYTF. CDR3 coding DNA: TGTGCCAGCAGACCGACAAGCCCCACTAACTATGGCTACACCTTC.

The rearrangement links TRBV6-2 or TRBV6-3 to TRBJ1-1; D is perhaps TRBD1 (6 bases). Trimming removed 5 bases from V and 0 bases from J, with 19 bases in between. Per the germline V gene, CDR1 is MNHEY and CDR2 is SVGEGT. CDR3 length: 17 amino acids. CDR3 in DNA: TGTGCCAGCAGTCCCTTGGGGGGGGCCTTGGTGAACACTGAAGCTTTCTTT. Encoded protein: CASSPLGGALVNTEAFF.

The V and J genes are TRBV18 and TRBJ2-5, with TRBD1 matching 9 bases. This CDR3 contains 18 residues. Germline V gene data show CDR1 as KGHSH and CDR2 as LQKENI. The junction had 15 bases not matched to a gene; V was cut back by 3 bases and J by 4 bases. CDR3 protein: CASSPEGLHRGRRETQYF. CDR3 sequence (DNA): TGTGCCAGCTCACCGGAAGGGCTTCACAGGGGGCGAAGAGAGACCCAGTACTTC.

V gene TRBV28 combines with J gene TRBJ1-1; D possibly corresponds to TRBD1 (5 bases). The ends were cut back, 2 bases at V and 4 bases at J, with 8 bases in the middle. The CDR3 contains 13 residues. CDR1 and CDR2 (germline): MDHEN, SYDVKM. The CDR3: CASSLGGITEAFF. CDR3 DNA: TGTGCCAGCAGTTTAGGGGGAATCACTGAAGCTTTCTTT.